The 8 T cell receptor beta chains below were found in one sample sequenced in a study of blood T cell repertoires in COVID-19. Only in-frame clones appear in the TCRdb table, and some are missing; sequencing was by immunoSEQ multiplex PCR. This repertoire shows around 260,000 clones, approximately 84% found once; its top ten account for roughly 14%. Sequencing was performed on peripheral blood. The receptors were gathered from a person between 65 and 79 years old with COVID-19, enrolled during active disease.

This clone was seen a single time. The CDR3 bases are TGTGCCAGCAGTTTTGTGGGCCAGGGGGGCTACACCTTC. Its protein product is CASSFVGQGGYTF. The genes are TRBV12-3 or TRBV12-4 and TRBJ1-2; possible D gene TRBD1, 6 bases. Between the trimmed V and J ends, which lost 3 bases and 8 bases, there was a span of 13 bases. The CDR3 spans 13 residues.

The chain uses TRBV19 and TRBJ2-7; maybe TRBD2 (6 bases). The CDR3 has 13 residues. V dropped 5 bases and J dropped 2 bases, with 10 bases sitting between them. CDR1 is LNHDA, CDR2 SQIVND, per germline (reference sequence). CDR3 sequence: CASSAGPPYEQYF. The CDR3 DNA follows: TGTGCCAGTAGTGCGGGACCCCCCTACGAGCAGTACTTC.

The J gene is TRBJ2-7, the V gene TRBV24-1, with D possibly matching TRBD2 (6 bases). Germline V gene lookup returns CDR1 KGHDR and CDR2 SFDVKD. There are 16 residues in the CDR3. Trimming removed 0 bases at V and 4 bases at J, with 15 bases between. In DNA form, the CDR3 reads TGTGCCACCAGTGATTTGAGTGTTCCAGGGACTTACGAGCAGTACTTC. Translated: CATSDLSVPGTYEQYF.

V usage is TRBV7-2 and J usage is TRBJ1-2; TRBD1 matches 10 bases. Germline CDR1 is SGHTA and CDR2 is FQGNSA. The CDR3 length is 16 residues. V trimming: 6 bases; J trimming: 0 bases; junction bases outside the gene matches: 7. The CDR3 nucleotides read TGTGCCAGCAGTTTGGCGGACAGGGGGGCTAACTATGGCTACACCTTC. Amino acid sequence: CASSLADRGANYGYTF.

The chain has TRBV29-1 and TRBJ2-5; 8 bases are shared with TRBD2. This CDR3 comprises 15 residues. Germline V gene lookup returns CDR1 SQVTM and CDR2 ANQGSEA. J lost 5 bases, V lost 0 bases, and 8 bases had no gene match. The DNA for the CDR3 is TGCAGCGTTGAAGATCGGGCAGCGGGAGATGAGACCCAGTACTTC. It specifies CSVEDRAAGDETQYF.

V gene TRBV11-3 combines with J gene TRBJ2-1, with 9 nucleotides matching TRBD2. Germline V lookup: CDR1 SGHNT, CDR2 YENEEA. Trimming took 5 bases from V and 8 from J; bases not matched to a gene: 4. The CDR3 sequence is 13 residues long. In nucleotides, the CDR3 is TGTGCCAGCAGCAACGTAGCGGGAGATGAGCAGTTCTTC. Translation gives CASSNVAGDEQFF.

This chain's CDR3 is CASSPLGTEAPPNSPLHF. The CDR3 DNA reads TGTGCCAGCAGCCCCCTCGGGACAGAAGCCCCACCAAATTCACCCCTCCACTTT. This chain connects TRBV7-6 to TRBJ1-6; 7 bases agree with TRBD1. This CDR3 contains 18 residues. V shed 5 bases and J 7 bases; nucleotides not matched to a gene: 17. CDR1 and CDR2 (germline): SGHVS, FNYEAQ. The full variable domain, completed using reference TRBV7-6 and TRBJ1-6, is GAGVSQSPRYKVTKRGQDVALRCDPISGHVSLYWYRQALGQGPEFLTYFNYEAQQDKSGLPNDRFSAERPEGSISTLTIQRTEQRDSAMYRCASSPLGTEAPPNSPLHFGNGTRLTVT.

This clone was seen a few times. V gene TRBV7-2 combines with J gene TRBJ1-2; 7 bases fit TRBD1. V dropped 5 bases and J dropped 5; count of bases not matched to a gene: 11. The CDR3 loop spans 15 amino acids. Germline-derived CDR1 and CDR2 are SGHTA and FQGNSA. The CDR3 loop is CASSPQTGSNYGYTF. The DNA for the CDR3 is TGTGCCAGCAGCCCGCAGACAGGGTCGAATTATGGCTACACCTTC.